Detailed here is one T cell receptor (beta chain). The entry originates in a study of shared clonotypes between healthy human individuals. Deep was the level at which the assay was run. Genomic DNA belonging to each subset was distributed in equal measure over several immunoSEQ plates. The assay was immunoSEQ multiplex PCR, and TCRdb's table has in-frame clones only and misses some. The sample contains roughly 2.4 million clones, 90% to 96% of which appear only once. Looked up from germline, CDR1 is WNHNN and CDR2 is SYGVQD (reference sequence). Trimming took 9 bases from V and 2 from J; bases not matched to a gene: 5. The CDR3 is 13 residues long.

The specimen sequenced was naive CD4+ T cells sorted from blood. Documented subset: CD45RA+ positively selected. The V and J genes are TRBV10-1 and TRBJ2-7; 9 bases fit TRBD1. The clonotype was recovered from a man aged 18 to 35 in good health. DNA for the CDR3: TGCGCCAGAACCGGGACAGGGACCTACGAGCAGTACTTC. Amino acid sequence: CARTGTGTYEQYF.